What follows are 32 T cell receptor delta chains derived from one specimen sequenced in a study of γδ T cells in repeated Plasmodium falciparum infection (dated by TCRdb to the early 2020s). Receptor amplification or capture employed multiplex PCR. Instrument used: Illumina MiSeq. Public reads were reanalyzed in TCRdb with CATT, and rows carrying the same DNA were merged afterwards. Counted in this sample were over 90,000 delta-chain clones; approximately 1% of them appeared once. Of the sample, around 9.6% is held by the ten largest clones. For bulk TCR repertoire analysis, Vgamma9/Vdelta2+ and Vdelta2-negative gammadelta T cell populations were isolated by flow sorting from peripheral blood mononuclear cells. The source material was gamma-delta T cells from blood. These receptors were collected from a pool of human donors (malaria-infected and uninfected, not separated).

This clone was recorded a few times. Given a far larger clone just one base away, this is likely a sequencing read error. Other DNA sequences from this sample encode an identical CDR3 as well. The CDR3 sequence: CALRAVRSVLGVGPDKLIF. Here the CDR3 DNA reads TGTGCTCTCCGGGCCGTTCGATCTGTACTGGGGGTAGGCCCCGATAAACTCATCTTT. This sequence joins TRDV1 and TRDJ1, with TRDD3 matching 8 bases. TCRdb carries no J gene annotation; the J gene was assigned here by matching the DNA with germline. Germline V lookup: CDR1 TSWWSYY, CDR2 QGS. Trimming cost V 9 bases and J 3 bases; bases outside gene matches: 24. CDR3 length: 19 residues.

This clone has ten or more counts. The gene calls are TRDV1 and TRDJ1; 7 bases match TRDD3. Germline CDR1 reads TSWWSYY; CDR2 reads QGS. J was trimmed by 0 bases and V by 4 bases; bases with no gene match: 17. The CDR3 extends over 19 amino acids. In nucleotides, the CDR3 is TGTGCTCTTGGGGCCCCCCGTAACTTGCGGATACGGGACACCGATAAACTCATCTTT. This translates into CALGAPRNLRIRDTDKLIF.

This clone occurred a few times. The protein that TCRdb holds for this DNA derives from a much larger clone and differs from the translated DNA at residue 12, which likely indicates a read error; the protein shown here is translated from the DNA. The chain has TRDV2 and TRDJ3; 9 bases align to TRDD3. Germline matching of the DNA provided the J gene here, since TCRdb leaves it blank. The CDR3 is made up of 18 amino acids. CDR1 is GEAIGNYY and CDR2 is EKD in the germline V gene. CDR3 sequence reads: CACDTILGDSWGTRQMFF. For the CDR3, the DNA is TGTGCCTGTGACACCATACTGGGGGACTCCTGGGGCACCCGACAGATGTTTTTC.

The table lists this clone with a few counts. The protein given by TCRdb reflects a much larger clone and differs at residue 6 from this DNA's translation, likely from a read error; the protein shown is the DNA's translation. The chain is built from TRDV1 and TRDJ1; 12 nucleotides agree with TRDD3. The J gene, left out of TCRdb, was set here by checking the DNA against germline. This CDR3 comprises 22 residues. The germline gives CDR1 TSWWSYY, CDR2 QGS. The V and J ends lost 1 base and 0 bases, in that order; junction bases with no gene match: 18. CDR3 sequence (DNA): TGTGCTCTTGGGGAACAGAGGGAGACTGGGGGATACCAAGGGTCGTACACCGATAAACTCATCTTT. Protein sequence: CALGEQRETGGYQGSYTDKLIF.

By its share, this clone is medium-sized. The identical CDR3 is also encoded by other nucleotide sequences in the sample. The chain recombines TRAV38-2/DV8 with TRDJ1; 13 bases are a match to TRDD3. Germline lookup yields CDR1 TSESDYY and CDR2 QEAYKQQN. Trimming cost V 2 bases and J 3 bases; bases outside gene matches: 22. The CDR3 contains 22 residues. CDR3 loop: CAYRRFFAFPPSTGGYADKLIF. CDR3 coding DNA: TGTGCTTATAGGAGATTCTTTGCCTTCCCCCCGAGTACTGGGGGATACGCCGATAAACTCATCTTT.

This clone has just a few counts. TCRdb assigns this DNA the protein of a much larger clone, which departs from its translation at residue 14; this likely reflects a read error, and the protein shown comes from translating the DNA. No J gene was assigned, while the V gene was called as TRDV2; the tabulated D call, TRDD3, remains unverified against the DNA. Germline lookup yields CDR1 GEAIGNYY and CDR2 EKD. This CDR3 region has 16 residues. CDR3 in DNA: TGTGCCTGTGACACCGTGTCTGGGGGATACGCAGCACAACCCTTCTTT. Its translation: CACDTVSGGYAAQPFF.

Turning to this clone: It differs at one base from a far larger clone, so likely a read error. Other DNA variants within this sample encode the same CDR3. The rearrangement links TRDV1 to TRDJ4; 13 bases map to TRDD3. Germline matching of the DNA provided the J gene here, since TCRdb leaves it blank. V lost 0 bases and J lost 5; bases outside the gene matches: 24. Germline CDR1 reads TSWWSYY; CDR2 reads QGS. This CDR3 is built from 22 residues. The CDR3 DNA follows: TGTGCTCTTGGGGAACTATTACACCACCACGCTGTACTGGGGGATACGCCGGGGCCCCTGATCTTT. Translated: CALGELLHHHAVLGDTPGPLIF.

Comment on this clone: This likely traces to a read error, being one base from a far larger clone. Different DNA sequences within this sample yield the same CDR3. The gene calls are TRDV2 and TRDJ2; 9 bases fit TRDD3. TCRdb does not report a J gene; here it was assigned by matching the DNA to germline references. Looked up from germline, CDR1 is GEAIGNYY and CDR2 is EKD. The CDR3 totals 20 residues. The CDR3, as DNA: TGCGCCTGTGACACTGCCTACTGGGGGACGGCCACCTCTTTGACAGCACAACTCTTCTTT. It translates to CACDTAYWGTATSLTAQLFF.

This clone was seen a handful of times. A far larger clone is off by one base, so a read error is likely. This specimen includes other DNA sequences encoding the same CDR3. The rearrangement joins TRDV1 to TRDJ1, with D tentatively TRDD3 (5 bases). TCRdb gives no J gene; it was assigned here by matching the DNA to germline. The CDR3 sequence is 19 residues long. Germline CDR1 and CDR2: TSWWSYY and QGS. The CDR3 DNA sequence: TGCGCTCTTGGGGAACTATTGGGAGGTAGGACCCTCGTCACCGATAAACTCATCTTT. It encodes CALGELLGGRTLVTDKLIF.

This clone was detected a few times. The TCRdb protein, from a much larger clone, departs from this DNA's translation at residue 12, likely by read error; the protein shown derives from the DNA. The chain carries TRDV3 and TRDJ1, with 10 nucleotides matching TRDD3. V lost 3 bases, J lost 3 bases, and 16 bases stayed unmatched. The CDR3 runs 17 residues. Germline CDR1 is TVYSNPD and CDR2 is GDNSRS (reference sequence). Here the CDR3 reads CAFPPPTGGSDADKLIF. CDR3 DNA sequence: TGTGCCTTCCCTCCCCCGACTGGGGGATCAGACGCCGATAAACTCATCTTT.

This clone has only a few counts. The protein that TCRdb holds for this DNA derives from a much larger clone and differs from the translated DNA at residue 13, which likely indicates a read error; the protein shown here is translated from the DNA. V usage is TRDV2 and J usage is TRDJ1, with TRDD3 matching 8 bases. Because TCRdb records no J gene, it was assigned here through a match of the DNA to germline. The CDR3 covers 16 residues. Germline assignment: CDR1 GEAIGNYY and CDR2 EKD. The CDR3 here is CACDLLAGGNHDILIF. The CDR3 coding sequence is TGTGCCTGTGACCTCCTCGCTGGGGGAAACCACGATATACTCATCTTT.

This clone was counted between two and nine times. The protein held in TCRdb is that of a much larger clone and does not match this DNA's translation at residue 6, likely because of a read error; the protein shown is translated from the DNA. This sequence joins TRDV2 and TRDJ3, with TRDD3 matching over 9 bases. The J gene comes from matching the DNA to germline here; TCRdb lacks it. The J segment lost 1 base and the V segment lost 0 bases, leaving 6 bases of the junction unmatched. The CDR3 totals 19 residues. Germline lookup yields CDR1 GEAIGNYY and CDR2 EKD. In DNA form, the CDR3 reads TGTGCCTGTGACACCATACTGGGGGACTATTCCTGGGACACCCGACAGATGTTTTTC. Residues: CACDTILGDYSWDTRQMFF.

Remarks on this clone: A far larger clone is one nucleotide away, so this likely arose from a read error. This specimen includes other DNA sequences encoding the same CDR3. The V gene call is TRDV2, and the J gene call is absent; no DNA check was done on the table's D call, TRDD3. Germline lookup yields CDR1 GEAIGNYY and CDR2 EKD. CDR3 length equals 19 residues. CDR3: CACDTLGHTGGWYTDKLIF. The CDR3 DNA sequence: TGTGCCTGTGACACCTTGGGCCATACTGGGGGATGGTACACCGATAAGCTCATCTTT.

The sample holds many counts of this clone. The protein recorded in TCRdb matches a much larger clone and deviates from this DNA's translation at residue 8, suggesting a read error; the protein here is obtained by translating the DNA. The chain uses TRDV2 and TRDJ1, with D possibly TRDD3 on 6 matching bases. TCRdb records no J gene; here it was assigned by comparing the DNA to germline. CDR1 GEAIGNYY and CDR2 EKD come from the germline V gene. The CDR3 runs 18 residues. Trimming left V 0 bases short and J 1 base short, with 20 bases between. For the CDR3, the DNA is TGTGCCTGTGACACCGTGGGGGGTAAAGTAAAGGGCACCGATAAACTCATCTTT. Translating it yields CACDTVGGKVKGTDKLIF.

On this clone itself: The protein given by TCRdb reflects a much larger clone and differs at residue 3 from this DNA's translation, likely from a read error; the protein shown is the DNA's translation. V and J are TRDV1 and TRDJ1; D tentatively fits TRDD2 or TRDD3 (9 bases each). Germline matching of the DNA provided the J gene here, since TCRdb leaves it blank. Germline V gives CDR1 TSWWSYY, CDR2 QGS. There are 23 residues in the CDR3. Written as DNA, the CDR3 is TGTGCCTCCCATACCTCCTTCCTACGGGTACTGGGGGACCAGCTGGGGGACACCGATAAACTCATCTTT. This gives the protein CASHTSFLRVLGDQLGDTDKLIF.

As for this clone: TCRdb shows a much larger clone's protein in place of this DNA's translation, and the two differ at residue 8, likely through a read error; the protein shown is translated from the DNA. The CDR3 nucleotides read TGTGCTCTTGGGGAACCCCTAAGTTCTAGGGTTTATTTGACAGCACAACTCTTCTTT. This gives the protein CALGEPLSSRVYLTAQLFF. This chain joins TRDV1 and TRDJ2; D remains ambiguous. The V and J ends lost 1 base and 1 base respectively, with 19 bases between them. CDR1 is TSWWSYY, CDR2 QGS, per germline. This CDR3 is 19 amino acids long.

As for this clone: A read error likely explains this, since a far larger clone differs by one base. The same CDR3 is also encoded by other DNA sequences in this sample. This sequence joins TRDV1 and TRDJ1; TRDD2 might be the D (5 bases). TCRdb supplies no J gene; here it was assigned by aligning the nucleotide sequence to germline. The CDR3 is 20 residues long. The germline CDR1 and CDR2 sequences are TSWWSYY and QGS. The CDR3 bases are TGTGCTCTTGGGGAACTTGGGCCCCCCGCGGGCCGCTCCTTCACCGACAAACTCATCTTT. It yields the protein CALGELGPPAGRSFTDKLIF.

This clone was counted only a few times. With only one base between it and a far larger clone, this is likely a read error. This specimen includes other DNA sequences encoding the same CDR3. DNA for the CDR3: TGTGCCTGCGTTCGCACAGAGTCGTACGGGCTTAAACTCATCTTT. The encoded protein is CACVRTESYGLKLIF. This chain joins TRDV2 and TRDJ1; D gene ambiguous. TCRdb lists no J gene, so it was determined here by aligning the DNA to germline. Germline V gives CDR1 GEAIGNYY, CDR2 EKD. The V gene lost 7 bases and the J gene lost 7 bases, with 24 bases spanning the gap. CDR3 length: 15 amino acids.

This clone was counted at least ten times. TCRdb has a much larger clone's protein, which differs at residue 12 from the translation of this DNA, likely because of a read error; what is shown is the protein translated from the DNA. The sample holds other DNA sequences that translate to the same CDR3. V usage is TRDV2 and J usage is TRDJ1; 8 bases fit TRDD3. No J gene is reported in TCRdb; it was inferred here by comparing the DNA with germline. CDR1 is GEAIGNYY and CDR2 is EKD in the germline V gene. V lost 0 bases to trimming and J lost 1 base; unmatched junction nucleotides: 12. The CDR3 is 18 amino acids. The CDR3 loop reads CACDTVALGARCTDKLIF. The CDR3 coding sequence is TGTGCCTGTGACACCGTCGCACTGGGGGCCCGGTGCACCGATAAACTCATCTTT.

To note about this clone: A far larger clone is off by one base, so a read error is likely. Other DNA sequences in the sample encode the same CDR3. The chain is built from TRDV1 and TRDJ1, with D possibly being TRDD3 (5 bases). Here the J gene came from matching the DNA to germline, since TCRdb omits it. Germline CDR1 reads TSWWSYY; CDR2 reads QGS. Trimming removed 3 bases at V and 3 bases at J, with 26 bases between. CDR3 length: 19 residues. CDR3: CALGEPPGVIPQYADKLIF. In DNA form, the CDR3 reads TGTGCTCTTGGGGAGCCGCCGGGGGTTATCCCCCAGTATGCCGATAAACTCATCTTT.

A note on this clone: This DNA translates differently at residue 16 from the TCRdb protein, which is that of a much larger clone; a read error is likely, and the protein shown is the DNA's own translation. The V gene is TRDV1, the J gene TRDJ1, with 7 bases that match TRDD3. This CDR3 has 19 amino acids. The germline CDR1 and CDR2 sequences are TSWWSYY and QGS. This chain's CDR3 is CALGEPSSLGVHHTDELIF. As DNA, the CDR3 is TGTGCTCTTGGGGAGCCTAGTAGTCTGGGGGTCCACCACACCGATGAACTCATCTTT.

A note on this clone: This DNA's translation and the protein TCRdb lists, from a much larger clone, do not match at residue 15, likely due to a read error; the protein shown is translated from the DNA. The chain uses TRDV2 and TRDJ1; D may be TRDD3 (6 bases). TCRdb records no J gene; here it was assigned by comparing the DNA to germline. CDR3 length: 18 residues. Germline V gene sequence: CDR1 GEAIGNYY, CDR2 EKD. The CDR3 nucleotides read TGTGCCTGTGACACCGACGGGGGAAACCCCTTTTACACCGATAGACTCATCTTT. It is translated as CACDTDGGNPFYTDRLIF.

The sample holds a few counts of this clone. Given a far larger clone just one base away, this is likely a sequencing read error. Additional DNA sequences in this sample encode the identical CDR3. This rearrangement joins TRDV1 to TRDJ1; 11 bases line up with TRDD3. TCRdb does not report a J gene; here it was assigned by matching the DNA to germline references. V was pared by 5 bases and J by 1 base, with 12 bases of the junction left unmatched. This CDR3 is 18 amino acids long. The V gene's germline CDR1 is TSWWSYY and CDR2 QGS. The CDR3, as DNA: TGTGCTCTTGGGCGCCCGGAGTCTGGGGGATACAGCACCGATAAACTCATCTTT. Residues: CALGRPESGGYSTDKLIF.

In the case of this clone: The mismatch at residue 20 between this DNA's translation and the TCRdb protein of a much larger clone likely reflects a read error; the protein shown is translated from the DNA. No J gene was called, and the V gene is TRDV1; no check of the table's D call, TRDD3, against the DNA was made. The CDR3 spans 21 residues. Looked up from germline, CDR1 is TSWWSYY and CDR2 is QGS. This CDR3 is CALGELVARWGIDRYTDKLTF. CDR3 nucleotide sequence: TGTGCTCTTGGGGAACTAGTTGCAAGGTGGGGGATAGATAGGTACACCGATAAACTCACCTTT.

This clone was counted a few times. It differs at one base from a far larger clone, so likely a read error. Distinct nucleotide sequences in the sample also encode this CDR3. The rearrangement joins TRDV1 to TRDJ1; D remains ambiguous. Germline matching of the DNA provided the J gene here, since TCRdb leaves it blank. There are 20 residues in the CDR3. Per germline, CDR1 TSWWSYY and CDR2 QGS. Deletions cut 1 base from V and 8 bases from J, with 32 bases between. CDR3 nucleotide sequence: TGTGCTCTTGGGGAACCCCACTCCTCAGTATCATTCCCTGATGTGGACAAACTCATCTTT. As protein: CALGEPHSSVSFPDVDKLIF.

In its sample, this clone was seen a few times. With a far larger clone one base away, a read error is the likely cause. The V gene is given as TRDV1, and no J gene call is available. The length of the CDR3 is 17 residues. CDR1 and CDR2 from the germline V gene are TSWWSYY and QGS. CDR3 nucleotides: TGTGCTCTTGGGCTACCCCCCTACGGTTTCTACACCGATAAACTCATCTTC. The encoded protein is CALGLPPYGFYTDKLIF.

This clone is labeled as medium-sized. Other DNA sequences in the sample encode the same CDR3. The chain employs TRDV2 and TRDJ1; 9 bases align to TRDD3. J gave up 0 bases and V 3 bases, and 25 bases lay outside the gene matches. In germline, CDR1 is GEAIGNYY, CDR2 EKD. The CDR3 has 22 residues. CDR3 region: CACDEITTLTGGPLSYTDKLIF. CDR3 sequence (DNA): TGTGCCTGTGACGAAATTACAACACTGACTGGGGGACCCTTATCGTACACCGATAAACTCATCTTT.

Regarding this clone: A read error likely explains this, since a far larger clone differs by one base. Other nucleotide sequences from this sample produce the same CDR3. The V gene is TRDV2; the J gene was not called; no check of the table's D call, TRDD3, against the DNA was made. This CDR3 region has 20 residues. Germline V lookup: CDR1 GEAIGNYY, CDR2 EKD. The chain's CDR3 is CACDATGGSARSWDTRQMFF. In DNA form, the CDR3 reads TGTGCCTGTGACGCGACTGGGGGATCAGCTCGCTCCTGGGACACCCGACAGATGTTTTTT.

This clone was seen more than once but under ten times. TCRdb's entry gives the protein of a much larger clone, which mismatches this DNA's translation at residue 13, likely from a read error; the protein reported here is translated from the DNA. The V gene reported is TRDV2; the J gene is uncalled; TRDD3, the D gene given by the table, was not confirmed from the DNA. From germline, CDR1 is GEAIGNYY and CDR2 EKD. This CDR3 has 15 amino acids. For the CDR3, the DNA is TGTGCCTGTGACACGGTGGGTTCCCGCACCGATAAACCCATCTTT. Its translation is CACDTVGSRTDKPIF.

In the case of this clone: The translation of this DNA and the TCRdb protein of a much larger clone differ at residue 25, probably owing to a read error; the protein shown here is translated from the DNA. The V gene is given as TRDV2, and no J gene call is available; TRDD3 is taken as the D call from the table, unchecked against the DNA. The CDR3 loop spans 26 amino acids. Per the germline V gene, CDR1 is GEAIGNYY and CDR2 is EKD. CDR3 loop: CACDYRPSPFLGDRGVPKLYTDKLTF. CDR3 nucleotides: TGTGCCTGTGACTACAGGCCTTCTCCATTCCTGGGGGATCGGGGGGTGCCGAAGTTGTACACCGATAAACTCACCTTT.

This clone was counted a few times. The V gene is TRDV2; the J gene was not called; TRDD3 reflects the table's D call only, with no check against the DNA. This CDR3 spans 20 amino acids. Germline V gene data show CDR1 as GEAIGNYY and CDR2 as EKD. The CDR3 sequence is CACDTGGDVAPSWDARQMFF. The CDR3 DNA follows: TGTGCCTGTGACACCGGTGGGGACGTCGCGCCCTCCTGGGACGCCCGACAGATGTTCTTC.

This clone was counted ten times or more. The protein TCRdb lists belongs to a much larger clone and differs from this DNA's translation at residue 4, which points to a read error; the protein shown is made from the DNA. The V gene is TRDV2, the J gene TRDJ1; D possibly corresponds to TRDD3 (5 bases). The CDR3 contains 14 residues. Trimming left V 6 bases short and J 0 bases short, with 13 bases between. The germline V gene encodes CDR1 GEAIGNYY and CDR2 EKD. CDR3 coding DNA: TGTGCCTGTAACAGGTGGGGAAACACCGATAAACTCATCTTT. Translated, it gives CACNRWGNTDKLIF.